Sequencing of this TCR beta chain was carried out in a study of regulatory T cells in long-lasting Graves disease. Findings and caveats of the study: Reduced TCR diversity was observed in persistent Graves' patients versus newly diagnosed patients. Owing to a sample size that was small, accuracy may have been reduced.

Researchers made TCR beta libraries by using iRepertoire HTBI primers and running Arm-PCR on CDR3 regions. MiXCR was run by TCRdb on the multiplex PCR reads, yielding one entry per CDR3 protein. In the table there are 360,000 or so distinct CDR3 sequences, 12% of which are singletons. CDR1 SQVTM and CDR2 ANQGSEA come from the germline V gene. There are 13 residues in the CDR3. With regard to this clonotype: Antigen: not known. The junction departs from the called germline gene at one end, perhaps through a read error.

The time point: newly diagnosed GD, antithyroid drugs for less than 3 months. RNA from PBMCs was the source of the TCR library. The data also belong to a second study, concerning T cells in Graves' hyperthyroidism and ophthalmopathy. This second study notes: Pregnant or lactating patients were excluded, as were those with uncontrolled infection or other autoimmune disease. In simple terms, a model built on 13 V-J features told ophthalmopathy apart from stable hyperthyroidism.

This sequence originates from a woman between 18 and 29 years old with Graves disease. The chain uses TRBV29-1 and TRBJ1-2, with a possible D match to TRBD1 (5 bases). The sample was peripheral blood mononuclear cells (PBMCs), taken at new diagnosis, from a patient treated with antithyroid drugs. In DNA form, the CDR3 reads TGCAGCGCCTCGGAGGGGTTCGGTGGTGGCTACGCCTTC. It codes for CSASEGFGGGYAF.